The present T cell receptor (beta chain) was sequenced within a study of cytotoxic CD8 clonotypes in ibrutinib-treated CLL. Whole-study context: Response samples were obtained once patients had received a median roughly 11 months of treatment, range 6 to 36.

Repertoires were generated with immunoSEQ multiplex PCR, while TCRdb's copy carries only in-frame clones and drops some. The data show some 140,000 clones, 84% seen once. Study conclusions and caveats: In comparison with age-matched healthy donors, baseline clonality was higher and tracked circulating CD8+ T-cell counts. A rise in clonality was seen at ibrutinib response, and a fall back toward baseline was seen at progression.

As to this clone: No antigen is known for it.

The V end was cut by 3 bases, the J end by 2 bases, with 11 bases between. In germline, CDR1 is KGHSH, CDR2 LQKENI. This CDR3 has 16 amino acids. The chain recombines TRBV18 with TRBJ1-6; D remains unclear. The sequence came from a human donor with chronic lymphocytic leukemia. The sequencing here drew on PBMCs, taken after 24 months of ibrutinib treatment. Here the CDR3 reads CASSPRTVTYNSPLHF. For the CDR3, the DNA is TGTGCCAGCTCACCTCGGACGGTGACCTATAATTCACCCCTCCACTTT.